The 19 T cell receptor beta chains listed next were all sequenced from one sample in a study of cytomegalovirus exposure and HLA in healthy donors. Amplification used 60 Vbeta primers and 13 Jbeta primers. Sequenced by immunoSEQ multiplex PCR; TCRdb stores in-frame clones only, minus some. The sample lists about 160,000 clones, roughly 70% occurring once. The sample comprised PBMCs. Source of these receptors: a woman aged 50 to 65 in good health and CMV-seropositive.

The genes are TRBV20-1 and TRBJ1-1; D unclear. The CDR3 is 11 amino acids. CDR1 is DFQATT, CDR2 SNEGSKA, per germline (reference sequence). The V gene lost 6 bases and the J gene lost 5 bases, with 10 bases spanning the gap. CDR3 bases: TGCAGTGCGGGTTCGGGGACTGAAGCTTTCTTT. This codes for CSAGSGTEAFF.

CDR3 nucleotides: TGTGCCAGCAGCTTGTCGGGTTCCATGAACACTGAAGCTTTCTTT. Translated, it gives CASSLSGSMNTEAFF. The chain recombines TRBV5-4 with TRBJ1-1; D gene ambiguous. CDR1 is SGHNT and CDR2 is YYREEE in the germline V gene (reference sequence). Trimming took 1 base from V and 0 from J, leaving 10 bases between them. There are 15 residues in the CDR3. Based on the CDR3 plus reference TRBV5-4 and TRBJ1-1, the full variable domain is ETGVTQSPTHLIKTRGQQVTLRCSSQSGHNTVSWYQQALGQGPQFIFQYYREEENGRGNFPPRFSGLQFPNYSSELNVNALELDDSALYLCASSLSGSMNTEAFFGQGTRLTVV.

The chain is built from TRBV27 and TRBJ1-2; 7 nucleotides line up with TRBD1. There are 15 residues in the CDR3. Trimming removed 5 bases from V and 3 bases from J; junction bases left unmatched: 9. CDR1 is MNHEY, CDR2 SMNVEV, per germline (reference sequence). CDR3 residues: CASSPGTASYYGYTF. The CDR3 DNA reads TGTGCCAGCAGTCCGGGGACAGCCTCTTACTATGGCTACACCTTC.

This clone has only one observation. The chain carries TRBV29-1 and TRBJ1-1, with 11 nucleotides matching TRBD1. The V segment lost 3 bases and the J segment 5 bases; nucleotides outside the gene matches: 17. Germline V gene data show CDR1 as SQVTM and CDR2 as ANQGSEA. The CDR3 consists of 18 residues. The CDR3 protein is CSVDVFTGTGGWGTEAFF. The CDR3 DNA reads TGCAGCGTTGATGTCTTCACGGGGACAGGGGGGTGGGGGACTGAAGCTTTCTTT.

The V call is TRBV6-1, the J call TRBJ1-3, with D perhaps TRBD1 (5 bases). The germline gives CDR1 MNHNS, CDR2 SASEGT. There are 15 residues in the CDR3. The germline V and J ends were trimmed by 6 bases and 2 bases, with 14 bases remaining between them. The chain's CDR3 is CASSYDLRAGNTIYF. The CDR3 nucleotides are TGTGCCAGCAGCTATGACCTCAGGGCTGGAAACACCATATATTTT.

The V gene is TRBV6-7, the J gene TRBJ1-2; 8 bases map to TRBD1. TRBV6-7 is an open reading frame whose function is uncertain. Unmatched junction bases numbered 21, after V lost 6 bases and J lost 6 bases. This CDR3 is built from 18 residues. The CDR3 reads CASSRTRLQGDFWDGYTF. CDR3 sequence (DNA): TGTGCCAGCAGCCGTACCCGTCTACAGGGGGATTTTTGGGATGGCTACACCTTC.

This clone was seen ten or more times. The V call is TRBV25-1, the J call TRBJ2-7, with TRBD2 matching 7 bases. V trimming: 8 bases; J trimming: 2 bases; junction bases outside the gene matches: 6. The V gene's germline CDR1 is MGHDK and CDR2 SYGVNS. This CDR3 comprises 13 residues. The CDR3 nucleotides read TGTGCCAGCGGACCGGGACTAACCTACGAGCAGTACTTC. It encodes CASGPGLTYEQYF.

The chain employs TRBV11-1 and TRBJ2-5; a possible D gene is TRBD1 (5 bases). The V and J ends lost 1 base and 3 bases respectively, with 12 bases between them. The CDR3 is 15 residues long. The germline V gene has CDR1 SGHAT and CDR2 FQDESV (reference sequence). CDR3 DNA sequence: TGTGCCAGCAGCTTAGGAGTCCAGGGAAAAGAGACCCAGTACTTC. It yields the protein CASSLGVQGKETQYF.

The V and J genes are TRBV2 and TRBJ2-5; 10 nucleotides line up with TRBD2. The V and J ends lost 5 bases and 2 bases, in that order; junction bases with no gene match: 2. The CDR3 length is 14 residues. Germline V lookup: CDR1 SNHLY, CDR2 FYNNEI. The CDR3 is CASSSTSGQETQYF. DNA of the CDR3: TGTGCCAGCAGTTCGACTAGCGGGCAAGAGACCCAGTACTTC. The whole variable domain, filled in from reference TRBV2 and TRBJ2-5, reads EPEVTQTPSHQVTQMGQEVILRCVPISNHLYFYWYRQILGQKVEFLVSFYNNEISEKSEIFDDQFSVERPDGSNFTLKIRSTKLEDSAMYFCASSSTSGQETQYFGPGTRLLVL.

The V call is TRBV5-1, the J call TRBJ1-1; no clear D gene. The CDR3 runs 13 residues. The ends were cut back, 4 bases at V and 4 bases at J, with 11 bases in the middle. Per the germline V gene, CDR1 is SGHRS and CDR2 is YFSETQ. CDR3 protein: CASSASTITEAFF. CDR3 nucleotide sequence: TGCGCCAGCAGCGCCAGTACTATCACTGAAGCTTTCTTT.

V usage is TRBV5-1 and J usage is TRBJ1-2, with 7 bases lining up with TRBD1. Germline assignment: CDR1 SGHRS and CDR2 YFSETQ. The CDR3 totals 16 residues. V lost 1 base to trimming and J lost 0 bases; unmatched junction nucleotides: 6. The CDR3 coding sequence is TGCGCCAGCAGCTTGACAGGGGCTCAAGCTAACTATGGCTACACCTTC. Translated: CASSLTGAQANYGYTF. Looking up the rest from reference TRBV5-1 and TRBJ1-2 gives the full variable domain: KAGVTQTPRYLIKTRGQQVTLSCSPISGHRSVSWYQQTPGQGLQFLFEYFSETQRNKGNFPGRFSGRQFSNSRSEMNVSTLELGDSALYLCASSLTGAQANYGYTFGSGTRLTVV.

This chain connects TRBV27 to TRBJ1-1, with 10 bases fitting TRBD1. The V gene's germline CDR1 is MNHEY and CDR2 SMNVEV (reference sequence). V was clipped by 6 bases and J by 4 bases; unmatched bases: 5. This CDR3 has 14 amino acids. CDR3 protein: CASSWTGGPTEAFF. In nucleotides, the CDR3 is TGTGCCAGCAGCTGGACAGGGGGGCCCACTGAAGCTTTCTTT.

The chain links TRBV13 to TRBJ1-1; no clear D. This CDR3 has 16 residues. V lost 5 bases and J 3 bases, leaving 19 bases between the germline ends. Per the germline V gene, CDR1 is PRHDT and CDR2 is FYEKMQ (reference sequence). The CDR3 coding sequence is TGTGCCAGCAGCGCTTGGGTCCCCATCGGGGACACTGAAGCTTTCTTT. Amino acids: CASSAWVPIGDTEAFF.

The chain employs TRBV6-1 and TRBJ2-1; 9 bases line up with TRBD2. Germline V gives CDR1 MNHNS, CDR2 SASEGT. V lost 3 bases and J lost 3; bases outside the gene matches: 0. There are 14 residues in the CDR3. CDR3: CASSDSGSYNEQFF. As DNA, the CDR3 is TGTGCCAGCAGTGATAGCGGGAGCTACAATGAGCAGTTCTTC.

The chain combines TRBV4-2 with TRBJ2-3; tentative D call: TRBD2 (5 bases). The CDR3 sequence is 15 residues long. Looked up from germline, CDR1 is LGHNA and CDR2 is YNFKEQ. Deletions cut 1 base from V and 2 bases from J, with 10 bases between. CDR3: CASSQARTFTDTQYF. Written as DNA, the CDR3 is TGTGCCAGCAGCCAAGCGAGGACTTTCACAGATACGCAGTATTTT.

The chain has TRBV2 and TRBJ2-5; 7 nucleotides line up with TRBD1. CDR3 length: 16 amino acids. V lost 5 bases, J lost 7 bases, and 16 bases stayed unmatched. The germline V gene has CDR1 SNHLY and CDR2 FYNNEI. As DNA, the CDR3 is TGTGCCAGCAGTAGTAGACAGGGTCAAGTAAAGGTGACCCAGTACTTC. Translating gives CASSSRQGQVKVTQYF.

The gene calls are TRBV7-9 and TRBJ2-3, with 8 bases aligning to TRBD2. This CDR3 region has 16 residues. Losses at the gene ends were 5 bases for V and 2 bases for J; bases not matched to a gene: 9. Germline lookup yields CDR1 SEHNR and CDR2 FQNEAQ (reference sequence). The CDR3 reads CASSDGLAGYTDTQYF. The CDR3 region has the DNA TGTGCCAGCAGCGATGGGCTAGCGGGTTACACAGATACGCAGTATTTT. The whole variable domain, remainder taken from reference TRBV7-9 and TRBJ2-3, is DTGVSQNPRHKITKRGQNVTFRCDPISEHNRLYWYRQTLGQGPEFLTYFQNEAQLEKSRLLSDRFSAERPKGSFSTLEIQRTEQGDSAMYLCASSDGLAGYTDTQYFGPGTRLTVL.

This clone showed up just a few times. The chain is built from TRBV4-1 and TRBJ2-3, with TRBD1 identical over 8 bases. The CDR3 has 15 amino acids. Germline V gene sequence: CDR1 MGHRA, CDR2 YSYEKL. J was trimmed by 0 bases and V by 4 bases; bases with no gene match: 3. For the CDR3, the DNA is TGCGCCAGCAGCCCGGACAGGGATAGCACAGATACGCAGTATTTT. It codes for CASSPDRDSTDTQYF.

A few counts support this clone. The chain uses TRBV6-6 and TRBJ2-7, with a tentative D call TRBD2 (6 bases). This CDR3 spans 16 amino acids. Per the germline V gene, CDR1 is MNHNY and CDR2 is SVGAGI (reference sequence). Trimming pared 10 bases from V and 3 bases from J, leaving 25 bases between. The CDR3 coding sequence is TGTGCCAACATAAGCTCGGGGGACTTGACTTTCTACGAGCAGTACTTC. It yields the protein CANISSGDLTFYEQYF.